This T cell receptor beta chain stems from a study of cytotoxic CD8 clonotypes in ibrutinib-treated CLL. Study at large: The taking of response samples occurred after a median roughly twelve months of treatment, with a range of 6 to 36. The study, taken as a whole, reports: Public clonotypes, found uncommonly, either contracted or stayed stable on treatment.

As to this clone: Its cognate antigen is unknown.

Sequenced by immunoSEQ multiplex PCR; TCRdb stores in-frame clones only, minus some. The repertoire holds 150,000 to 200,000 clones, with roughly 80% as singletons. In germline, CDR1 is SGHRS, CDR2 YFSETQ. V gave up 2 bases and J gave up 3 bases, with 14 bases separating them. The CDR3 covers 15 residues. The gene calls are TRBV5-1 and TRBJ1-1; the D gene is possibly TRBD1 (6 bases). The TCR comes from a human donor with chronic lymphocytic leukemia. Sequences were derived from PBMCs, sampled after 12 months of ibrutinib treatment. The CDR3 protein is CASSFTPSGDTEAFF. In DNA form, the CDR3 reads TGCGCCAGCAGCTTCACCCCATCAGGGGACACTGAAGCTTTCTTT.